Reported below is one T cell receptor beta chain. Its antigen is not identified. The data belong to a study of CD8 T cells in ankylosing spondylitis. Overall study results and limits: In ankylosing spondylitis patients, matched synovial fluid reportedly showed significant enrichment of disease-linked clones. Within ankylosing spondylitis blood, a TCR beta motif made up of roughly eight highly homologous variants appeared to be characteristic. Clones linked to disease, bearing a CD8+ phenotype, were relatively rare in peripheral blood.

V was pared by 5 bases and J by 4 bases, with 13 bases of the junction left unmatched. From germline, CDR1 is SGHTA and CDR2 FQGNSA. The CDR3 has 16 residues. Generation of TCR beta libraries employed quantitative 5'-RACE incorporating molecular barcodes. TCRdb re-analysed the 5' RACE reads in MiXCR, keeping a single row per CDR3 protein. In the table there are around 770,000 distinct CDR3 sequences, 10% to 15% of which are singletons. The origin of this receptor is a male donor with ankylosing spondylitis. V gene TRBV7-2 combines with J gene TRBJ2-5; 7 nucleotides align to TRBD2. The sequenced sample consisted of blood, either unsorted or a sorted T cell fraction (not recorded which). As DNA, the CDR3 is TGTGCCAGCAGCGAGACTCCTCTAGCGGCGGCAGAGACCCAGTACTTC. It specifies CASSETPLAAAETQYF.